The 10 T cell receptor beta chains presented below share a single source sample, sequenced in a study of blood T cells in healthy people across ages. A second about 6 to 12 cycle PCR used barcoded and J-beta primers. TCRdb reprocessed the 5' RACE reads with MiXCR, giving one entry per CDR3 protein. This table holds hundreds of thousands of distinct CDR3 sequences, more than 25% found once. Sequenced material: blood. These receptors originate from a woman aged 80 or over in good health.

This clonotype was seen repeatedly, ten times or more. The chain uses TRBV4-2 and TRBJ2-3; TRBD2 aligns across 8 bases. Germline trimming cut 4 bases from V and 2 bases from J; bases unmatched to any gene: 8. Germline assignment: CDR1 LGHNA and CDR2 YNFKEQ. This CDR3 spans 16 amino acids. In DNA form, the CDR3 reads TGTGCCAGCAGCCTCCAAAGGACTAGCAACACAGATACGCAGTATTTT. Translated, it gives CASSLQRTSNTDTQYF.

The chain uses TRBV6-4 and TRBJ1-1, with 9 positions matching TRBD1. CDR3 size: 16 residues. CDR1 and CDR2 (germline): MRHNA, SNTAGT. Trimming removed 9 bases from V and 5 bases from J; junction bases left unmatched: 16. In DNA, the CDR3 is TGTGCCAGTTCTCCGGGGACAGGGTCCGAGTGGACTGAAGCTTTCTTT. The encoded protein is CASSPGTGSEWTEAFF.

The chain couples TRBV12-3 or TRBV12-4 to TRBJ1-1; D is uncertain. Trimming removed 3 bases from V and 0 bases from J, with 8 bases in between. CDR3 length: 14 amino acids. CDR3 sequence: CASSFMELNTEAFF. CDR3 in DNA: TGTGCCAGCAGTTTTATGGAACTGAACACTGAAGCTTTCTTT.

J is TRBJ1-2 and V is TRBV11-2, with unresolved D. The ends were cut back, 5 bases at V and 8 bases at J, with 15 bases in the middle. The CDR3 covers 13 residues. Germline loops: CDR1 SGHAT, CDR2 FQNNGV. CDR3 residues: CASSRMDFGGYTF. CDR3 nucleotide sequence: TGTGCCAGCAGCCGAATGGATTTCGGGGGCTACACCTTC.

This chain joins TRBV15 and TRBJ2-2; 9 nucleotides line up with TRBD1. CDR3 length: 14 amino acids. V dropped 6 bases and J dropped 3; count of bases not matched to a gene: 2. The germline gives CDR1 LNHNV, CDR2 YYDKDF (reference sequence). The DNA of the CDR3 is TGTGCCACCAGACGGGACAGGGACACCGGGGAGCTGTTTTTT. Its translation is CATRRDRDTGELFF.

On this clonotype: A much larger clone differs from this one at a single base, so this may be a read error. The chain employs TRBV7-9 and TRBJ1-4; D not resolved. Looked up from germline, CDR1 is SEHNR and CDR2 is FQNEAQ (reference sequence). The CDR3 has 14 amino acids. The CDR3 DNA reads TGTGCCAGCAGCTTCGGTGCAACTAATGAAAAACCGTTTTTT. Encoded protein: CASSFGATNEKPFF.

This clonotype came up many times. The chain combines TRBV12-3 or TRBV12-4 with TRBJ1-2; D not resolved. V was cut by 6 bases and J by 8 bases, with 16 bases left in between. The CDR3 spans 13 residues. CDR3 DNA sequence: TGTGCCAGCAGGGCCCCAGGAGGAAGCGGCTACACCTTC. Amino acids: CASRAPGGSGYTF.

The sample holds many counts of this clonotype. The V call is TRBV20-1, the J call TRBJ1-2; the match to TRBD1 covers 9 bases. With V trimmed by 6 bases and J by 6 bases, 11 bases remained unmatched. The CDR3 contains 14 residues. Per germline, CDR1 DFQATT and CDR2 SNEGSKA (reference sequence). CDR3: CSAQGQGSRNGYTF. CDR3 sequence (DNA): TGCAGTGCACAAGGACAGGGGAGTCGGAATGGCTACACCTTC.

Remarks on this clonotype: Just one base apart from a much larger clone, this may be a read error. The CDR3 carries no conserved terminal phenylalanine or tryptophan, so it likely arises from a read error. The chain couples TRBV3-1 to TRBJ2-5; 10 nucleotides match TRBD1. The V and J ends lost 4 bases and 1 base, in that order; junction bases with no gene match: 3. The CDR3 has 15 amino acids. Germline CDR1 and CDR2: LGHDT and YNNKEL (reference sequence). The CDR3 is CASSRRDRGQETQYL. DNA of the CDR3: TGTGCCAGCAGCCGCCGGGACAGGGGCCAAGAGACCCAGTACCTC.

Many counts were recorded for this clonotype. The chain uses TRBV15 and TRBJ2-3; 9 bases line up with TRBD1. Germline V gene data show CDR1 as LNHNV and CDR2 as YYDKDF (reference sequence). This CDR3 has 19 residues. The junction had 16 bases not matched to a gene; V was cut back by 1 base and J by 5 bases. The CDR3 sequence is CATSRAFGLGGQGKDTQYF. The DNA of the CDR3 is TGTGCCACCAGCAGAGCCTTCGGGCTAGGGGGACAGGGAAAAGATACGCAGTATTTT.